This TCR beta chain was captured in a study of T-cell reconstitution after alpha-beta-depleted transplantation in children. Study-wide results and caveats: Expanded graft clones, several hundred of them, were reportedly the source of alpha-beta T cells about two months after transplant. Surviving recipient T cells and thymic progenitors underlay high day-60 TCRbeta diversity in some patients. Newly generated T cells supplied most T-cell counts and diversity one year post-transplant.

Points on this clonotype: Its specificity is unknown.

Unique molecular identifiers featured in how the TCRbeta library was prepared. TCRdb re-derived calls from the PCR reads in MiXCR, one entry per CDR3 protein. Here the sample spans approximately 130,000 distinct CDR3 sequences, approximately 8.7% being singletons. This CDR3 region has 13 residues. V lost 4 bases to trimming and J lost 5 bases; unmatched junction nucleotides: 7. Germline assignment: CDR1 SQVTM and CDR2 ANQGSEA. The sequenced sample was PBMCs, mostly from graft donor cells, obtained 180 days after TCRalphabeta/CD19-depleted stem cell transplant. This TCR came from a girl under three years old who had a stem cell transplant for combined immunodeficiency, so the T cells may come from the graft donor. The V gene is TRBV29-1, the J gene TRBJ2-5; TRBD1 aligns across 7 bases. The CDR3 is CSVGQGDRETQYF. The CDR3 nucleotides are TGCAGCGTTGGACAGGGCGATCGGGAGACCCAGTACTTC.